This T cell receptor beta chain is drawn from a study of technical replicates of blood from a handful of donors. Germline V gene lookup returns CDR1 MNHEY and CDR2 SVGAGI. This CDR3 is 13 amino acids long. The V gene lost 1 base and the J gene lost 15 bases, with 16 bases spanning the gap. Repertoires were generated with immunoSEQ multiplex PCR, while TCRdb's copy carries only in-frame clones and drops some. In the table there are over 75,000 clones, around 97% of which are singletons. The rearrangement uses TRBV6-5 and TRBJ2-1; D is possibly TRBD2 (7 bases). The sample consisted of T cells isolated from PBMCs. The receptor's source is a human donor in good health. This chain's CDR3 is CASSYYEGGSRFF. CDR3 DNA sequence: TGTGCCAGCAGTTACTACGAGGGGGGGAGTCGGTTCTTC.